The next 13 T cell receptor beta chains were all read from a single sample in a study of human T cells and chemical hapten exposure. Documented time point: patch test 2, 6 weeks after DPC sensitization. Treatment given: therapeutic diphenylcyclopropenone sensitization with weekly scalp DPC. Via MiXCR, TCRdb re-called the RACE reads, giving one row per CDR3 protein. The sample has approximately 92,000 distinct CDR3 sequences; roughly 10% are singletons. This material consisted of whole blood, taken in connection with sensitization to the hapten diphenylcyclopropenone (DPC). Every receptor here comes from a woman between 40 and 55 years old with alopecia areata. Some clones in this sample may be carry-over from other donors' samples.

This clonotype occurred a few times. The chain employs TRBV9 and TRBJ2-5; D not certain. The germline V gene has CDR1 SGDLS and CDR2 YYNGEE. Trimming removed 0 bases from V and 0 bases from J, with 6 bases in between. The CDR3 sequence is 14 residues long. CDR3 loop: CASSVGDYQETQYF. The CDR3 region has the DNA TGTGCCAGCAGCGTAGGAGACTACCAAGAGACCCAGTACTTC. Looking up the rest from reference TRBV9 and TRBJ2-5 gives the full variable domain: DSGVTQTPKHLITATGQRVTLRCSPRSGDLSVYWYQQSLDQGLQFLIQYYNGEERAKGNILERFSAQQFPDLHSELNLSSLELGDSALYFCASSVGDYQETQYFGPGTRLLVL.

This chain uses TRBV7-9 with TRBJ2-2; D is undetermined. The CDR3 covers 14 residues. The V end lost 1 base, the J end lost 1 base, and 4 bases lay between the germline ends. Germline values: CDR1 SEHNR, CDR2 FQNEAQ (reference sequence). In DNA form, the CDR3 reads TGTGCCAGCAGCTTAGTGGAGAACACCGGGGAGCTGTTTTTT. Its translation: CASSLVENTGELFF.

CDR3: CSARDPGSIYGYTF. In DNA, the CDR3 is TGCAGTGCTAGAGACCCAGGGAGTATCTATGGCTACACCTTC. The chain has TRBV20-1 and TRBJ1-2, with D tentatively TRBD1 (5 bases). Germline lookup yields CDR1 DFQATT and CDR2 SNEGSKA (reference sequence). There are 14 residues in the CDR3. V was shortened by 0 bases and J by 4 bases, with 12 bases between the two germline ends.

This clonotype has just a few counts. The chain combines TRBV7-7 with TRBJ1-4, with 8 bases that match TRBD1. V gave up 3 bases and J gave up 7 bases; unmatched junction bases: 7. This CDR3 comprises 15 residues. Per the germline V gene, CDR1 is SSHAT and CDR2 is FNYEAQ (reference sequence). Here the CDR3 reads CASSLGDRPGEKLFF. Here the CDR3 DNA reads TGTGCCAGCAGCTTGGGGGACAGGCCGGGTGAAAAACTGTTTTTT.

This chain joins TRBV30 and TRBJ2-1; D assignment may be TRBD1 or TRBD2 (6 bases each). The CDR3 is 14 amino acids. Per germline, CDR1 GTSNPN and CDR2 SVGIG (reference sequence). With 6 bases removed from V and 5 bases from J, the gap between germline ends came to 17 bases. The CDR3 sequence is CACTPGEGDNEQFF. CDR3 in DNA: TGTGCCTGCACTCCGGGAGAGGGGGACAATGAGCAGTTCTTC.

The rearrangement joins TRBV20-1 to TRBJ2-5; 7 positions agree with TRBD2. Germline V gene data show CDR1 as DFQATT and CDR2 as SNEGSKA (reference sequence). The CDR3 totals 14 residues. V shed 3 bases and J 2 bases; nucleotides not matched to a gene: 6. The CDR3 region has the DNA TGCAGTGCTAGTCATGGCGGGGGACAAGAGACCCAGTACTTC. Translating it yields CSASHGGGQETQYF.

This clonotype was seen a handful of times. The V call is TRBV30, the J call TRBJ1-5; D ambiguous. Germline V gene sequence: CDR1 GTSNPN, CDR2 SVGIG (reference sequence). CDR3 length: 14 residues. Deletions cut 1 base from V and 1 base from J, with 8 bases between. The CDR3 loop reads CAWSGARSNQPQHF. Written as DNA, the CDR3 is TGTGCCTGGAGTGGGGCGCGGAGCAATCAGCCCCAGCATTTT.

This clonotype was recorded a few times. The V gene is TRBV29-1, the J gene TRBJ1-2, with 8 bases aligning to TRBD1. Looked up from germline, CDR1 is SQVTM and CDR2 is ANQGSEA. The V gene end was trimmed by 6 bases and the J gene end by 8 bases; junction bases not matched to a gene: 5. The CDR3 sequence is 11 residues long. This CDR3 is CSVLQGGGYTF. CDR3 bases: TGCAGCGTCCTACAGGGGGGCGGCTACACCTTC.

This clonotype was counted a few times. The chain recombines TRBV2 with TRBJ1-6; D is undetermined. Trimming cost V 3 bases and J 5 bases, with 14 bases left between them. CDR1 and CDR2 from the germline V gene are SNHLY and FYNNEI. This CDR3 contains 16 residues. The CDR3 coding sequence is TGTGCCAGCAGTGAGTTTGGTGCCCGCAATAATTCACCCCTCCACTTT. Its translation is CASSEFGARNNSPLHF.

The chain couples TRBV29-1 to TRBJ1-1; no clear D gene. The V gene's germline CDR1 is SQVTM and CDR2 ANQGSEA. Deletions cut 4 bases from V and 5 bases from J, with 11 bases between. The CDR3 runs 12 residues. The CDR3 coding sequence is TGCAGCGTTGGAATGGGGTGGACTGAAGCTTTCTTT. Its protein is CSVGMGWTEAFF.

V is TRBV6-4 and J is TRBJ2-7; D may be TRBD2 (6 bases). The CDR3 totals 14 residues. Germline V gene lookup returns CDR1 MRHNA and CDR2 SNTAGT. Trimming removed 4 bases from V and 3 bases from J, with 13 bases in between. Here the CDR3 DNA reads TGTGCCAGCAGTGGATCCGGGACTTACTACGAGCAGTACTTC. This encodes CASSGSGTYYEQYF.

This sequence joins TRBV29-1 and TRBJ2-7, with 10 bases lining up with TRBD1. CDR3 length equals 13 residues. In germline, CDR1 is SQVTM, CDR2 ANQGSEA. Unmatched junction bases numbered 8, after V lost 6 bases and J lost 6 bases. The CDR3 nucleotides read TGCAGCGTCCAGCGGGACAGGGGCGGCGAGCAGTACTTC. It encodes CSVQRDRGGEQYF.

This clonotype was found many times. The chain is built from TRBV7-9 and TRBJ1-2; D is possibly TRBD1 (5 bases). Trimming pared 5 bases from V and 8 bases from J, leaving 12 bases between. Germline V gene lookup returns CDR1 SEHNR and CDR2 FQNEAQ (reference sequence). The CDR3 is 12 residues long. CDR3 in amino acids: CASSPRTSGYTF. The CDR3 bases are TGTGCCAGCAGCCCCAGGACATCCGGCTACACCTTC.